Listed below are T cell receptor beta chains from one sample, sequenced in a study of beta chain features in type 1 diabetes. Some clones are missing from TCRdb's copy, which holds only in-frame ones; the method was immunoSEQ multiplex PCR. The sample includes nearly 350,000 clones, approximately 9.7% seen only once; the top ten take about 1%. Sequencing input: central memory CD4+ T cells from blood. These receptors were obtained from a man younger than 45 with type 1 diabetes. CDR3s include the opening cysteine and the closing phenylalanine or tryptophan. The D gene is left open where the match is weak. Where a row states a size, it is once, few, many or the class of an expanded clone; other rows omit it.

>-|TRBJ2-3|TRBV2|-
TGTGCCAGCAAGCTCACAGATACGCAGTATTTT
CASKLTDTQYF
>few|TRBJ2-4|TRBV11-2|-
TGTGCCAGCAGCCCCGGCCACATTCAGTACTTC
CASSPGHIQYF
>-|TRBJ1-1|TRBV18|TRBD1
TGTGCCAGCTCATGGTTCGACAGGGGCGGTACTGAAGCTTTCTTT
CASSWFDRGGTEAFF
>few|TRBJ1-5|TRBV7-2|TRBD1
TGTGCCAGCAGCTCACAGGGGGATCAGCCCCAGCATTTT
CASSSQGDQPQHF
>-|TRBJ1-5|TRBV19|-
TGTGCCAGTAGTACCAATAATCAGCCCCAGCATTTT
CASSTNNQPQHF
>-|TRBJ1-1|TRBV30|-
TGTGCCTGGGGGACAATTGAAGCTTTCTTT
CAWGTIEAFF
>few|TRBJ2-6|TRBV30|-
TGTGCCTGGAGTGGGGGACAAGGGTTTGGCAACGTCCTGACTTTC
CAWSGGQGFGNVLTF
>-|TRBJ1-1|TRBV5-1|-
TGCGCCAGCAGCTTTAACCCCAACACTGAAGCTTTCTTT
CASSFNPNTEAFF
>-|TRBJ1-2|TRBV9|-
TGTGCCAGCAGCGTAGGATGGGGGGCTGGTGGCTACACCTTC
CASSVGWGAGGYTF
>-|TRBJ2-4|TRBV5-1|TRBD1
TGCGCCAGCAGCCCTCCACAGGGGGGCAAAAACATTCAGTACTTC
CASSPPQGGKNIQYF
>few|TRBJ1-2|TRBV25-1|-
TGTGCCAGTAGGGCAGAAGGCTATGGCTACACCTTC
CASRAEGYGYTF
>-|TRBJ1-2|TRBV4-3|-
TGCGCCAGCAGCCAAGAACACCCAGGGGTTAGCTATGGCTACACCTTC
CASSQEHPGVSYGYTF
>-|TRBJ2-3|TRBV5-1|TRBD2
TGCGCCAGCAGCTTGGGCTTGCGGGGGACCGGCACAGATACGCAGTATTTT
CASSLGLRGTGTDTQYF
>-|TRBJ1-2|TRBV5-1|TRBD1
TGCGCCAGCAGCCCCGGGACAGGGGTATTCAACACCTTC
CASSPGTGVFNTF
>few|TRBJ2-7|TRBV27|-
TGTGCCAGCAGAGTGGGCCGAACTCTAAGGGGAGACGAGCAGTACTTC
CASRVGRTLRGDEQYF
>-|TRBJ1-5|TRBV19|TRBD1
TGTGCCAGTAGTCTTAAAGGACAGGGCAATCAGCCCCAGCATTTT
CASSLKGQGNQPQHF
>-|TRBJ2-5|TRBV19|-
TGTGCCAGTAGCACCCCGGGGGCCGAGACCCAGTACTTC
CASSTPGAETQYF
>few|TRBJ2-5|TRBV19|TRBD2
TGTGCCAGTAGTATACCGGGGGGACTGCAAGAGACCCAGTACTTC
CASSIPGGLQETQYF